One and the same sample provided the 6 T cell receptor beta chains below, sequenced in a study of shared clonotypes between healthy human individuals. Sequenced by immunoSEQ multiplex PCR; TCRdb stores in-frame clones only, minus some. This table has around 980,000 clones, 78% appearing once. The sequencing input was memory CD4+ T cells from PBMCs. The subset here: CD45RA-negative fraction. These receptors were collected from a man between 18 and 29 years old in good health. Some clones in this sample may be carry-over from other donors' samples.

V gene TRBV7-8 combines with J gene TRBJ1-6; D unresolved. The germline gives CDR1 SGHVS, CDR2 FQNEAQ. The V end lost 3 bases, the J end lost 11 bases, and 14 bases lay between the germline ends. The CDR3 totals 14 residues. The CDR3 DNA follows: TGTGCCAGCAGCTTCGCAGGTGACTTGGCACCCCTCCACTTT. Its translation is CASSFAGDLAPLHF.

This chain connects TRBV19 to TRBJ1-5; maybe TRBD1 (5 bases). Germline lookup yields CDR1 LNHDA and CDR2 SQIVND (reference sequence). V was shortened by 2 bases and J by 9 bases, with 17 bases between the two germline ends. The CDR3 runs 15 residues. Here the CDR3 reads CASSIYRQDLGPQHF. As DNA, the CDR3 is TGTGCCAGTAGTATATACAGGCAGGACCTGGGGCCCCAGCATTTT.

The rearrangement joins TRBV28 to TRBJ1-4; 7 bases align to TRBD1. Germline V CDR1 and CDR2: MDHEN, SYDVKM. V shed 6 bases and J 6 bases; nucleotides not matched to a gene: 10. CDR3 size: 15 residues. The CDR3 DNA reads TGTGCCAGCAGAGACAGGGTCGCGGTTGATGAAAAACTGTTTTTT. Its translation is CASRDRVAVDEKLFF.

The CDR3 sequence: CASSQRQTSGRAIDEQFF. CDR3 sequence (DNA): TGTGCCAGCAGTCAGCGCCAGACTAGCGGGAGGGCCATCGATGAGCAGTTCTTC. V gene TRBV27 combines with J gene TRBJ2-1; 14 positions agree with TRBD2. CDR3 length: 18 amino acids. The germline V gene has CDR1 MNHEY and CDR2 SMNVEV (reference sequence). V lost 5 bases and J lost 8; bases outside the gene matches: 14.

The chain links TRBV28 to TRBJ1-1; 10 bases are a match to TRBD1. Germline CDR1 and CDR2: MDHEN and SYDVKM. The CDR3 loop spans 15 amino acids. Trimming at V came to 6 bases and at J to 5 bases, leaving 9 bases not matched to a gene. The CDR3 is CASRTGTGVYTEAFF. The CDR3 nucleotides read TGTGCCAGCAGAACAGGGACAGGGGTATATACTGAAGCTTTCTTT.

This sequence joins TRBV5-1 and TRBJ2-1; the match to TRBD2 covers 9 bases. V lost 0 bases, J lost 4 bases, and 5 bases stayed unmatched. The CDR3 length is 16 residues. CDR1 SGHRS and CDR2 YFSETQ come from the germline V gene. CDR3 in amino acids: CASSLGFAGGYNEQFF. The CDR3 bases are TGCGCCAGCAGCTTGGGATTTGCGGGAGGGTACAATGAGCAGTTCTTC.